The source of this TCR beta chain is a study of OX40 agonist ivuxolimab in advanced cancers. Profiling relied on immunoSEQ multiplex PCR, and the TCRdb table lists in-frame clones only, not all of them. The sample shows 90,000 to 100,000 clones, around 89% of them seen only once. In this sample, this clone turned up once. V gave up 3 bases and J gave up 2 bases, with 8 bases separating them. The CDR3 runs to 14 residues. Germline V gene lookup returns CDR1 LNHNV and CDR2 YYDKDF (reference sequence). The rearrangement links TRBV15 to TRBJ1-3; no firm D call. The material was CD4+ or CD8+ T cells sorted from blood, obtained in a trial of the OX40 agonist ivuxolimab. The origin of this receptor is an adult with an advanced solid tumor such as melanoma, head and neck, liver or kidney cancer. CDR3 in amino acids: CATSSSYTGNTIYF. CDR3 DNA sequence: TGTGCCACCAGCAGCAGCTACACTGGAAACACCATATATTTT.